The following is a TCR beta chain sequence with its context. Its antigen target is currently unknown. No clone much larger than this one lies a single base away; base qualities are absent. This specimen's time point label, per the study, means: baseline before first vaccination. The vaccinee samples were drawn from two UK trials, COV001 and COV002, one of which was a single-blind randomized controlled phase 2/3 trial testing AZD1222 (ChAdOx1 nCoV-19) in healthy adults. For TCRbeta chain sequencing, PBMC samples were collected from trial participants at day 0 and at day 28 after the second dose. Trimming costs V 5 bases and J 0 bases, and their ends lie 11 bases apart. Via the germline V gene, CDR1 is KGHSH and CDR2 LQKENI. From cysteine to phenylalanine, the CDR3 is 14 amino acids long. Of all the DNA, just the CDR3 is kept, 42 bases in frame from base 1. The sample comes from a study of T cell responses to AZD1222 COVID-19 vaccine (dated by TCRdb to 2020 to 2022). For the study in its entirety: Because spike-specific TCR depth and breadth did not differ between the two schedules, AZD1222 recipients who got a second dose at roughly 4 weeks were pooled with those who got a second dose at roughly 12 weeks. A total of around 240 trial participants underwent TCR sequencing, of whom some 200 had received two doses of AZD1222 and around 25 had received two doses of the MenACWY control vaccine. Trial participants were enrolled into age subgroups of 18-55, 56-69 and 70-plus years, which contained 148, 28 and 57 TCR-sequenced participants, respectively.

Broader findings and caveats from the paper: Conclusions about previously exposed vaccinees are limited because only five or six AZD1222 recipients were SARS-CoV-2 seropositive at baseline. The 56-69-year group was small, and its depth increase did not reach significance, likely because of low power. Epitopes outside the regions mutated in the B.1.351 and B.1.1.7 variants were reportedly recognized by nearly half of the unique spike-specific TCRs. A significant rise in spike-specific TCR breadth and depth was observed after two AZD1222 doses relative to day 0 and relative to MenACWY recipients. Most participants were white British and females outnumbered males, and the authors suggested that clonal diversity may have been underestimated. No day 14 peak-response samples were available, so repertoires were characterized only after the peak T cell response. The whole spike protein was spanned by vaccine-associated CD4 TCRs, and dominant responses were seen in regions 160-218 and 743-854.

The CDR3 regions of human TCRbeta chains were subjected to immunosequencing. In the paper's pipeline: TCRs in the repertoires were matched against a reference library of SARS-CoV-2-specific TCRs that had been generated with the MIRA antigen-specificity platform. Breadth was defined as the fraction of unique TCRs that were SARS-CoV-2-associated. Depth was defined as the fraction of total T cells that were SARS-CoV-2-associated. Using the MIRA data, each spike-specific TCR was mapped to the spike region that the TCR reacts to and placed in a CD4 or CD8 class. Log10-transformed breadth and depth values were compared by one-way ANOVA with Sidak's multiple comparisons tests. TCRdb provides this immuneACCESS table in a form limited to in-frame rearrangements. Some clones are lacking; in checked studies, under half of them reflect an unresolved V gene, and why the rest are absent is not known. From that table come the V and J calls and clone size; the DNA was used to work out D and trimming. The sample table holds 150,000 or so clones, of which about 88% were seen once. The top ten constitute around 3.2% of the sample.

The sequence was obtained from an adult in good health. Recombination connected TRBV18 to TRBJ2-7; TRBD1 is possibly the D segment (6 matching bases). The sequenced sample was peripheral blood, obtained on day 0 of AZD1222 vaccination. For the CDR3, the sequence is CASSNGQSSYEQYF. Here is the DNA: TGTGCCAGCTCAAATGGACAGAGCTCCTACGAGCAGTACTTC.